This record looks at one TCR beta chain sequence and its context. Its antigen remains unknown. This CDR3 spans 13 amino acids. CDR1 is SGHDT, CDR2 YYEEEE, per germline. J lost 7 bases, V lost 4 bases, and 3 bases had no gene match. Each of the donors was a healthy bone marrow donor. This PCR relied on a set of 60 Vbeta primers and 13 Jbeta primers. Sequencing used immunoSEQ multiplex PCR; TCRdb keeps in-frame clones, though not all of them. Of about 130,000 clones in the sample, about 80% are singletons; the top ten hold 6.5%. This specimen belongs to a study of cytomegalovirus exposure and HLA in healthy donors. Findings and limits, study-wide: Published work reported that the classifier diagnosed cytomegalovirus status with high specificity and sensitivity. Sequencing likely generated an artifact that appeared as a cluster of highly shared sequence variants.

Sequencing was done on a sample of PBMCs. V usage is TRBV5-6 and J usage is TRBJ2-1; 9 positions match TRBD1. The clonotype originates from a middle-aged man in good health and CMV-seropositive. This CDR3 reads CASSAGQGNEQFF. The CDR3 DNA reads as TGTGCCAGCAGCGCGGGACAGGGTAATGAGCAGTTCTTC.